Below are 4 T cell receptor beta chains sequenced from a single sample in a study of cytomegalovirus exposure and HLA in healthy donors. The PCR was carried out with 60 Vbeta primers and 13 Jbeta primers. Method: immunoSEQ multiplex PCR; TCRdb's copy keeps in-frame clones and lacks some. The table lists 150,000 to 200,000 clones, about 81% of them singletons, with approximately 2% in the top ten. The material sequenced was PBMCs. These receptor sequences come from a young man in good health and CMV-seronegative.

This rearrangement joins TRBV7-2 to TRBJ1-2; 9 nucleotides agree with TRBD1. V was pared by 5 bases and J by 5 bases, with 9 bases of the junction left unmatched. Germline V CDR1 and CDR2: SGHTA, FQGNSA. The CDR3 consists of 15 residues. This CDR3 reads CASSPGTGIGYGYTF. As DNA, the CDR3 is TGTGCCAGCAGCCCCGGGACAGGGATCGGGTATGGCTACACCTTC.

The V call is TRBV19, the J call TRBJ1-2; 11 bases fit TRBD1. The junction had 5 bases not matched to a gene; V was cut back by 5 bases and J by 6 bases. The CDR3 is 14 amino acids. The germline gives CDR1 LNHDA, CDR2 SQIVND (reference sequence). The CDR3 reads CASSLDRGHNGYTF. CDR3 nucleotides: TGTGCCAGTAGTTTGGACAGGGGGCACAATGGCTACACCTTC. The variable domain in full, with the rest retrieved from reference TRBV19 and TRBJ1-2, is DGGITQSPKYLFRKEGQNVTLSCEQNLNHDAMYWYRQDPGQGLRLIYYSQIVNDFQKGDIAEGYSVSREKKESFPLTVTSAQKNPTAFYLCASSLDRGHNGYTFGSGTRLTVV.

V usage is TRBV27 and J usage is TRBJ2-1; a possible D gene is TRBD1 (6 bases). The V and J ends lost 6 bases and 5 bases respectively, with 14 bases between them. Looked up from germline, CDR1 is MNHEY and CDR2 is SMNVEV (reference sequence). The CDR3 consists of 14 residues. The CDR3: CASSPLDSNNEQFF. The CDR3, as DNA: TGTGCCAGCAGCCCCCTGGACAGTAACAATGAGCAGTTCTTC.

The gene calls are TRBV29-1 and TRBJ2-1, with 10 bases matching TRBD2. Germline V gene data show CDR1 as SQVTM and CDR2 as ANQGSEA. The CDR3 loop spans 13 amino acids. V was pared by 4 bases and J by 8 bases, with 5 bases of the junction left unmatched. The CDR3 DNA reads as TGCAGCGTTGTGTTAGCGGGAGGCTATGAGCAGTTCTTC. Its protein product is CSVVLAGGYEQFF.